These T cell receptor beta chains were read from a single sample in a study of cytomegalovirus exposure and HLA in healthy donors. Produced via immunoSEQ multiplex PCR; TCRdb's table is partial and in-frame only. The sample has over 150,000 clones; about 85% are singletons. The sample comprised PBMCs. The receptors here all came from a man in his thirties or forties in good health and CMV-seropositive. Both conserved end residues are part of each CDR3. A D gene is named only where the DNA matches it firmly.

CDR3	DNA	length	J	D	V
CASSLVGTGVSETQYF	TGCGCCAGCAGCTTGGTCGGGACAGGGGTTTCGGAGACCCAGTACTTC	16	TRBJ2-5	TRBD1	TRBV5-1
CASSQAGGLTDTQYF	TGTGCCAGCAGCCAGGCGGGGGGCCTCACAGATACGCAGTATTTT	15	TRBJ2-3	TRBD2	TRBV4-2
CASSVGSGDTQYF	TGTGCCAGCAGCGTAGGGTCGGGGGATACGCAGTATTTT	13	TRBJ2-3	-	TRBV9
CASRRTAYYEQYF	TGTGCCAGCAGAAGGACAGCCTACTACGAGCAGTACTTC	13	TRBJ2-7	-	TRBV27
CASSWDSTLGTGELFF	TGCGCCAGCAGCTGGGACAGCACCTTGGGCACCGGGGAGCTGTTTTTT	16	TRBJ2-2	TRBD1	TRBV5-1
CATSREQGPYNEQFF	TGTGCCACCAGCAGAGAGCAGGGTCCCTACAATGAGCAGTTCTTC	15	TRBJ2-1	-	TRBV15
CASSGIQGNYGYTF	TGTGCCAGCAGTGGTATACAGGGTAACTATGGCTACACCTTC	14	TRBJ1-2	-	TRBV6-1
CSVGQRYDYEQYF	TGCAGCGTAGGACAGAGGTACGACTACGAGCAGTACTTC	13	TRBJ2-7	-	TRBV29-1
CASGLASGLQETQYF	TGTGCTAGTGGTTTGGCTTCCGGACTCCAAGAGACCCAGTACTTC	15	TRBJ2-5	-	TRBV12-5
CASSQWTGGNTIYF	TGTGCCAGCAGCCAATGGACAGGGGGAAACACCATATATTTT	14	TRBJ1-3	TRBD1	TRBV14
CAISEGGSSNQPQHF	TGTGCCATCAGTGAGGGAGGGTCGAGCAATCAGCCCCAGCATTTT	15	TRBJ1-5	-	TRBV10-3
CASKKGQQETQYF	TGTGCCAGCAAGAAGGGACAGCAAGAGACCCAGTACTTC	13	TRBJ2-5	TRBD1	TRBV2
CASSARTARQETQYF	TGTGCCAGCAGTGCCCGGACAGCTCGACAAGAGACCCAGTACTTC	15	TRBJ2-5	-	TRBV6-1
CAITPGGGGEAFF	TGTGCCATCACCCCAGGGGGCGGCGGTGAAGCTTTCTTT	13	TRBJ1-1	TRBD1	TRBV10-3
CASSISGTGVTGELFF	TGTGCCAGTAGTATAAGCGGGACAGGGGTCACCGGGGAGCTGTTTTTT	16	TRBJ2-2	TRBD1	TRBV19
CASSEFGGRTGELFF	TGTGCCAGCAGTGAATTCGGGGGAAGGACCGGGGAGCTGTTTTTT	15	TRBJ2-2	-	TRBV25-1